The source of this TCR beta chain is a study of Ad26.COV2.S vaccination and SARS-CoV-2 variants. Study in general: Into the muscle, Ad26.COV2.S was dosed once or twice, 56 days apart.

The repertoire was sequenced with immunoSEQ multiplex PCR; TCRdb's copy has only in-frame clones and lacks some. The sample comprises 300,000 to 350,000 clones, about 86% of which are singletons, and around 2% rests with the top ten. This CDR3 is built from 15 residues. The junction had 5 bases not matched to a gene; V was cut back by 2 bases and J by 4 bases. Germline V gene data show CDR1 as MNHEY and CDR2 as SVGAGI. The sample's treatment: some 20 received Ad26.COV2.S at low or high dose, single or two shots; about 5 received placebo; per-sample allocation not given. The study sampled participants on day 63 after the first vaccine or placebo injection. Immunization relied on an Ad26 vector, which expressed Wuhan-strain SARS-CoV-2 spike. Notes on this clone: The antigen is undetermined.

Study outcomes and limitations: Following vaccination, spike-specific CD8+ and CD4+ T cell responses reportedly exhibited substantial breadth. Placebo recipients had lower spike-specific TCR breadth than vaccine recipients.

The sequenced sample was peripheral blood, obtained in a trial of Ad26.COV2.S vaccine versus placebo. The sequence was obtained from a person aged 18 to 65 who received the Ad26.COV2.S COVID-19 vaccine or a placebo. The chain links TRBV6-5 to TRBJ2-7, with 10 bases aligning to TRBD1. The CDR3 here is CASSYGDRGTYEQYF. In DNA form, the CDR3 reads TGTGCCAGCAGTTACGGGGACAGGGGCACTTACGAGCAGTACTTC.